Shown below are 7 T cell receptor beta chains from a single sample sequenced in a study of control samples from healthy donors and cancer patients. Measured with immunoSEQ multiplex PCR; TCRdb has only the in-frame clones, and not every one. Among some 150,000 clones listed, just over 95% were seen once. Sequences were obtained from blood. The receptors were gathered from a young woman in good health.

The count of this clone is one. This chain connects TRBV5-6 to TRBJ2-4; D is unclear. Germline V gene sequence: CDR1 SGHDT, CDR2 YYEEEE. Trimming took 7 bases from V and 3 from J, leaving 17 bases between them. The CDR3 runs 15 residues. The CDR3 spells CASSPRHWGKNIQYF. In DNA, the CDR3 is TGTGCCAGCTCTCCTCGACACTGGGGCAAAAACATTCAGTACTTC.

This chain connects TRBV30 to TRBJ2-2; 8 bases align to TRBD2. Germline V gene data show CDR1 as GTSNPN and CDR2 as SVGIG (reference sequence). J lost 5 bases, V lost 0 bases, and 8 bases had no gene match. The CDR3 sequence is 16 residues long. CDR3 region: CAWSVLAGGGTGELFF. CDR3 DNA sequence: TGTGCCTGGAGTGTGTTGGCGGGAGGAGGGACCGGGGAGCTGTTTTTT.

J is TRBJ2-2 and V is TRBV24-1; 7 positions match TRBD2. V was pared by 1 base and J by 5 bases, with 15 bases of the junction left unmatched. Germline V CDR1 and CDR2: KGHDR, SFDVKD. CDR3 length: 19 amino acids. The CDR3 nucleotides read TGTGCCACCAGTGATTTCAATCGTAGGGAGGGCAGGAGTACCGGGGAGCTGTTTTTT. Its translation: CATSDFNRREGRSTGELFF.

As concerns this clone: In the same sample, other DNA sequences code for this CDR3. The chain recombines TRBV6-5 with TRBJ2-7; 10 nucleotides align to TRBD1. J gave up 4 bases and V 5 bases, and 5 bases lay outside the gene matches. CDR1 is MNHEY, CDR2 SVGAGI, per germline. The CDR3 has 14 amino acids. In nucleotides, the CDR3 is TGTGCCAGCAGTCCGGGACAGGGGAGGTACGAGCAGTACTTC. Its translation is CASSPGQGRYEQYF.

The chain combines TRBV5-1 with TRBJ2-5; D possibly corresponds to TRBD1 (5 bases). This CDR3 has 15 residues. Germline CDR1 SGHRS, CDR2 YFSETQ. V was shortened by 1 base and J by 4 bases, with 14 bases between the two germline ends. The CDR3 reads CASSLRAGWGETQYF. The CDR3 bases are TGCGCCAGCAGCTTGCGGGCAGGGTGGGGAGAGACCCAGTACTTC.

The chain links TRBV30 to TRBJ2-7, with 8 positions matching TRBD1. The CDR3 is made up of 13 amino acids. Germline V lookup: CDR1 GTSNPN, CDR2 SVGIG (reference sequence). The V segment lost 1 base and the J segment 7 bases; nucleotides outside the gene matches: 6. CDR3 DNA: TGTGCCTGGAGTGCGGACAGGGCCAGGGAGCAGTACTTC. Amino acids: CAWSADRAREQYF.

The chain recombines TRBV24-1 with TRBJ2-4; D ambiguous. Trimming removed 9 bases at V and 0 bases at J, with 8 bases between. From germline, CDR1 is KGHDR and CDR2 SFDVKD. The CDR3 contains 13 residues. In DNA form, the CDR3 reads TGTGCCACCTTCGGCATAGCCAAAAACATTCAGTACTTC. Encoded protein: CATFGIAKNIQYF.